This record covers a single T cell receptor (beta chain). CDR1 is ENHRY and CDR2 is SYGVKD in the germline V gene. V trimming: 4 bases; J trimming: 0 bases; junction bases outside the gene matches: 3. The CDR3 is 15 residues long. These data belong to a study of CD8 T cells in ankylosing spondylitis. TCRdb fed the 5' RACE reads into MiXCR, producing one record per CDR3 protein. Of 220,000 or so distinct CDR3 sequences listed, about 10% are singletons. This TCR was recovered from a male donor with ankylosing spondylitis or in good health (not recorded which). The sequenced sample consisted of blood, either unsorted or a sorted T cell fraction (not recorded which). This rearrangement joins TRBV10-3 to TRBJ2-5; 9 nucleotides line up with TRBD2. The CDR3 region has the DNA TGTGCCATCAGTGGGCTAGCGGGGTACCAAGAGACCCAGTACTTC. Translating it yields CAISGLAGYQETQYF.